This TCR beta chain was recorded in a study of Graves' ophthalmopathy and Graves' hyperthyroidism. About the research overall: Peripheral blood sampling preceded any treatment and occurred at initial diagnosis.

Losses at the gene ends were 9 bases for V and 5 bases for J; bases not matched to a gene: 17. Germline-derived CDR1 and CDR2 are LNHDA and SQIVND (reference sequence). This CDR3 is 17 amino acids long. Study-level points and caveats: In blood appeared most of the expanded thyroid clonotypes whose frequency exceeded 0.001.

In its sample, this clonotype was seen once. The antigen is unknown. From RNA, the CDR3 regions of TCR beta chains were amplified and sequenced. HTBI primers were used in a first-round RT-PCR, which preceded a second-round multiplex PCR. TCRdb independently ran MiXCR on the multiplex PCR reads; one entry per CDR3 protein. The table records almost 750,000 distinct CDR3 sequences, approximately 40% of them present only once. For donors with ophthalmopathy, the disease showed moderate-to-severe activity, reached CAS ≥3 and NOSPECS ≥4, and had lasted under 3 months. Clinical symptoms, serum thyroxine, TRAb, thyroid ultrasound and orbital computed tomography were relied on for diagnosis.

The TCR sequence derives from an adult man with Graves' ophthalmopathy. J is TRBJ2-5 and V is TRBV19, with TRBD1 identical over 11 bases. The specimen sequenced was peripheral blood. CDR3 in amino acids: CARAGQGAPGLQETQYF. Here the CDR3 DNA reads TGTGCCAGGGCAGGACAGGGGGCGCCAGGGCTCCAGGAGACCCAGTACTTC.